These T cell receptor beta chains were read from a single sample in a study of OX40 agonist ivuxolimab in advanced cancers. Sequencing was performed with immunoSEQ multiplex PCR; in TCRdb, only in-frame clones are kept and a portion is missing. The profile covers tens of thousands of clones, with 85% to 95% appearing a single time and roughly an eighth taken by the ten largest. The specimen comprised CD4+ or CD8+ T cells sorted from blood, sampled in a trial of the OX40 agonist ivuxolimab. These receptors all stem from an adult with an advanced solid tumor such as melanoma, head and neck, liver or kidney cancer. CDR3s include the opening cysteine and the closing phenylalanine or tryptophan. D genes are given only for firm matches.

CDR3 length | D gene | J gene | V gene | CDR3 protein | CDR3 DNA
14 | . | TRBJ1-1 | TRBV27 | CASSYARGGTEAFF | TGTGCCAGCAGTTATGCGAGGGGGGGCACTGAAGCTTTCTTT
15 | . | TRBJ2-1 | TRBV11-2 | CASSFLTGGGNEQFF | TGTGCCAGCAGCTTTCTAACGGGGGGCGGGAATGAGCAGTTCTTC
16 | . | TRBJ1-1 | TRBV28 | CASSLVRGTPNTEAFF | TGTGCCAGCAGTTTGGTAAGGGGGACTCCGAACACTGAAGCTTTCTTT
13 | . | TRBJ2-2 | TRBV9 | CASSVWDTGELFF | TGTGCCAGCAGCGTATGGGACACCGGGGAGCTGTTTTTT
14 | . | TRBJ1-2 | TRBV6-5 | CASSYQQGAYGYTF | TGTGCCAGCAGTTACCAGCAGGGCGCCTATGGCTACACCTTC
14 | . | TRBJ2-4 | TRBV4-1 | CASSGGLAKNIQYF | TGCGCCAGCAGCGGAGGGCTAGCCAAAAACATTCAGTACTTC
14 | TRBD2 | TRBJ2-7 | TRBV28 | CASSPLAGAPGQYF | TGTGCCAGCAGCCCCTTAGCGGGAGCCCCGGGGCAGTACTTC
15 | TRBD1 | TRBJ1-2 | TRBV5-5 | CASSAVSGGAYGYTF | TGTGCCAGCAGCGCCGTCTCAGGGGGGGCCTATGGCTACACCTTC
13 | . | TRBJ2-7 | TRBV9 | CASSGGTEYEQYF | TGTGCCAGCAGCGGCGGGACAGAGTACGAGCAGTACTTC
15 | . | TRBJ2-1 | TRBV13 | CASSDGGRGGKEQFF | TGTGCCAGCAGCGATGGTGGGCGGGGAGGAAAGGAGCAGTTCTTC
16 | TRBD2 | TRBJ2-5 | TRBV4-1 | CASSPLSGGAGETQYF | TGCGCCAGCAGCCCTTTGAGCGGGGGGGCCGGGGAGACCCAGTACTTC